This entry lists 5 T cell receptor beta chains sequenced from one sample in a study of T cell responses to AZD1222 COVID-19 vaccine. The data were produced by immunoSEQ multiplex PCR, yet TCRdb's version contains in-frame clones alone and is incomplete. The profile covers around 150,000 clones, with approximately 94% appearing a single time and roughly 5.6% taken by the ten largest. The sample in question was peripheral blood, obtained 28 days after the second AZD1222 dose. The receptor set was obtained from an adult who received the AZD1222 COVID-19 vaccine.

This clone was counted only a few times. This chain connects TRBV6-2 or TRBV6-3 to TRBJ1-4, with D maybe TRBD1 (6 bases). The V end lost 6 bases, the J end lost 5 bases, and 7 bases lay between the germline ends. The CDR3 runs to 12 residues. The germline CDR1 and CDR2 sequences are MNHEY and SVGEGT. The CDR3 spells CASSGQNEKLFF. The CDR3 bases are TGTGCCAGCAGCGGACAGAATGAAAAACTGTTTTTT.

The CDR3 sequence is CASSLRRLATPLANEQFF. CDR3 in DNA: TGTGCCAGCAGCTTGAGGCGACTAGCGACCCCCTTGGCCAATGAGCAGTTCTTC. The V gene is TRBV5-5, the J gene TRBJ2-1; 8 bases map to TRBD2. Trimming took 1 base from V and 6 from J; bases not matched to a gene: 15. The CDR3 is made up of 18 amino acids. Germline CDR1 SGHKS, CDR2 YYEKEE (reference sequence).

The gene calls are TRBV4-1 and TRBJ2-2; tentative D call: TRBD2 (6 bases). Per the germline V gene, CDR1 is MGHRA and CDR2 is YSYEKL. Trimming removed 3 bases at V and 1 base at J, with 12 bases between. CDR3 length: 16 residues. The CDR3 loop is CASSHVGGGNTGELFF. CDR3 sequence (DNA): TGCGCCAGCAGCCACGTTGGGGGAGGGAACACCGGGGAGCTGTTTTTT.

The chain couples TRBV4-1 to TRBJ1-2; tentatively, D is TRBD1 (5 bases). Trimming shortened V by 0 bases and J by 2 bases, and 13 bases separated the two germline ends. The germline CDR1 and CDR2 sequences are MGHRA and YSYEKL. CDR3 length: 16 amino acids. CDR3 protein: CASSQDPGYRNYGYTF. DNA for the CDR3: TGCGCCAGCAGCCAAGATCCTGGATACAGGAACTATGGCTACACCTTC.

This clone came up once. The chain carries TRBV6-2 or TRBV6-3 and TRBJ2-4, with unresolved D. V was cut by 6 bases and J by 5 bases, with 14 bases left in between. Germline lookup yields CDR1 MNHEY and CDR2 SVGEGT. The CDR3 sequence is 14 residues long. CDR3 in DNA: TGTGCCAGCAGCCCTGTGTCCCTCGAAAACATTCAGTACTTC. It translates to CASSPVSLENIQYF.